A selection of T cell receptor beta chains follows, all from one sample in a study of blood T cell repertoires in COVID-19. The data were produced by immunoSEQ multiplex PCR, yet TCRdb's version contains in-frame clones alone and is incomplete. The sample has approximately 250,000 clones; around nine tenths are singletons. Sequencing was done on a sample of peripheral blood. These receptors were obtained from a middle-aged man with active or convalescent COVID-19. Each CDR3 is given with its conserved first and last residue. Fields, in order: CDR3 protein, V gene.

cdr3_aa: CASSLVPGAGYDEQFF
v_call: TRBV11-3

cdr3_aa: CASSLGLGLAFSYNEQFF
v_call: TRBV11-2

cdr3_aa: CASSLAGGNEKLFF
v_call: TRBV5-1

cdr3_aa: CATGTLRPDTQYF
v_call: TRBV12-3/TRBV12-4

cdr3_aa: CASSPGTSGSSRTQYF
v_call: TRBV4-2

cdr3_aa: CASSFRSGTAIYGYTF
v_call: TRBV5-6

cdr3_aa: CASSQLQETQYF
v_call: TRBV3-1/TRBV3-2

cdr3_aa: CASTEGEGNTEAFF
v_call: TRBV19

cdr3_aa: CASSLDLTGGANVLTF
v_call: TRBV11-3

cdr3_aa: CASSQGRTGELFF
v_call: TRBV3-1/TRBV3-2

cdr3_aa: CASSEFGTANTEAFF
v_call: TRBV2

cdr3_aa: CASSNREDTEAFF
v_call: TRBV18

cdr3_aa: CATSAGLNQPQHF
v_call: TRBV15

cdr3_aa: CASISPYGRGNNEQFF
v_call: TRBV10-1

cdr3_aa: CASSLSGGAYEQYF
v_call: TRBV7-2

cdr3_aa: CASSPTGQGNNSPLHF
v_call: TRBV9

cdr3_aa: CASSPDRSSYNEQFF
v_call: TRBV27

cdr3_aa: CASSYSTGGYSPLHF
v_call: TRBV6-5

cdr3_aa: CASSGGNGEKLFF
v_call: TRBV5-4

cdr3_aa: CASSLQAGVGNEQFF
v_call: TRBV7-2

cdr3_aa: CAGGDNSYNSPLHF
v_call: TRBV25-1

cdr3_aa: CASSLGDTEAFF
v_call: TRBV5-4

cdr3_aa: CASSIVAGGSEQYF
v_call: TRBV19

cdr3_aa: CASSLRTGGNQPQHF
v_call: TRBV18

cdr3_aa: CASSTGASQETQYF
v_call: TRBV5-6

cdr3_aa: CASSAPGLHYEQYF
v_call: TRBV11-2

cdr3_aa: CASSLERGAADTQYF
v_call: TRBV5-1

cdr3_aa: CASSPTGGGYTF
v_call: TRBV5-6

cdr3_aa: CASSPSGVSSYEQYF
v_call: TRBV5-1

cdr3_aa: CASSPAGGNTEAFF
v_call: TRBV3-1/TRBV3-2

cdr3_aa: CASSPGSSGRGTYF
v_call: TRBV18

cdr3_aa: CASSSQGFLSGNTIYF
v_call: TRBV27

cdr3_aa: CSASERLPNTEAFF
v_call: TRBV20-1

cdr3_aa: CASSEVSLAEGLYNEQFF
v_call: TRBV6-1

cdr3_aa: CSVASGTKNTGELFF
v_call: TRBV29-1

cdr3_aa: CASSLVGANSLADTQYF
v_call: TRBV11-2

cdr3_aa: CASSYSTGVEQFF
v_call: TRBV6-5

cdr3_aa: CASRNRGVYTGELFF
v_call: TRBV19

cdr3_aa: CATSRGEAEQFF
v_call: TRBV15

cdr3_aa: CASSLVGDTSAQYF
v_call: TRBV5-1

cdr3_aa: CASSFRRGYGYTF
v_call: TRBV27

cdr3_aa: CASSLWGAEAFF
v_call: TRBV11-2

cdr3_aa: CASSQQGDVETQYF
v_call: TRBV6-5

cdr3_aa: CAISETTGDNSPLHF
v_call: TRBV10-3

cdr3_aa: CASRPGQGVLYNEQFF
v_call: TRBV4-1

cdr3_aa: CASSPTGGGQPQHF
v_call: TRBV5-1

cdr3_aa: CASSQLRQVPFYEQYF
v_call: TRBV3-1/TRBV3-2

cdr3_aa: CASSQVAGGRYNEQFF
v_call: TRBV4-2

cdr3_aa: CASSSTGTGYYGYTF
v_call: TRBV11-2

cdr3_aa: CASSPGDRGHGYTF
v_call: TRBV28

cdr3_aa: CASRRLAGGRYNEQFF
v_call: TRBV11-2

cdr3_aa: CASQDGRAGDTQYF
v_call: TRBV5-1

cdr3_aa: CASSPTGPGDTEAFF
v_call: TRBV5-1

cdr3_aa: CASSMSLQGVRYGYTF
v_call: TRBV19

cdr3_aa: CASSTQGLEAEAFF
v_call: TRBV5-1

cdr3_aa: CASSGGTAGNTIYF
v_call: TRBV5-1

cdr3_aa: CASSEGQGRNEKLFF
v_call: TRBV2

cdr3_aa: CASSNRDSSSYEQYF
v_call: TRBV19

cdr3_aa: CASSPFNGGVSYEQYF
v_call: TRBV6-6

cdr3_aa: CASEASITGELFF
v_call: TRBV12-3/TRBV12-4